Below, 5 T cell receptor beta chains from the same sample are listed, as sequenced in a study of blood T cell repertoires in COVID-19. TCRdb keeps only in-frame clones here, not all; method: immunoSEQ multiplex PCR. The table shows 250,000 to 300,000 clones, with more than 75% occurring only once. The material sequenced was PBMCs or T cells enriched from blood (not recorded which). The receptor source for this set is a middle-aged woman with acute COVID-19.

This rearrangement joins TRBV27 to TRBJ1-5; TRBD1 agrees at 7 bases. This CDR3 contains 15 residues. Germline V gives CDR1 MNHEY, CDR2 SMNVEV (reference sequence). V gave up 2 bases and J gave up 5 bases; unmatched junction bases: 6. The CDR3, as DNA: TGTGCCAGCAGTTTAGAGGGGGCGCATCATCAGCCCCAGCATTTT. Its translation: CASSLEGAHHQPQHF.

This clone has a single count. The rearrangement uses TRBV18 and TRBJ1-6; perhaps TRBD1 as D (5 bases). Germline loops: CDR1 KGHSH, CDR2 LQKENI. CDR3 length equals 13 residues. Trimming pared 3 bases from V and 7 bases from J, leaving 7 bases between. In nucleotides, the CDR3 is TGTGCCAGCTCACCGGGGCAGAATTCACCCCTCCACTTT. Its protein product is CASSPGQNSPLHF.

This rearrangement joins TRBV3-1 (or the pseudogene TRBV3-2) to TRBJ2-1, with a tentative D call TRBD1 (6 bases). Between the trimmed V and J ends, which lost 4 bases and 5 bases, there was a span of 12 bases. CDR3 length: 14 residues. From germline, CDR1 is LGHDT and CDR2 YNNKEL (reference sequence). The CDR3 loop is CASSLNQGHNEQFF. CDR3 coding DNA: TGTGCCAGCAGCCTTAATCAGGGGCACAATGAGCAGTTCTTC.

This clone was seen just once. The J gene is TRBJ2-5, the V gene TRBV3-1 (or the pseudogene TRBV3-2); 10 positions match TRBD1. J was trimmed by 0 bases and V by 4 bases; bases with no gene match: 5. This CDR3 contains 16 residues. Germline CDR1 and CDR2: LGHDT and YNNKEL (reference sequence). For the CDR3, the DNA is TGTGCCAGCAGCCCCGGGACAGGGGTCCACCAAGAGACCCAGTACTTC. It specifies CASSPGTGVHQETQYF.

The chain uses TRBV5-1 and TRBJ2-5; 10 nucleotides match TRBD2. This CDR3 is built from 14 residues. V gave up 9 bases and J gave up 5 bases; unmatched junction bases: 10. The V gene's germline CDR1 is SGHRS and CDR2 YFSETQ. CDR3 DNA sequence: TGCGCCACCTCGCAGCGGGGGGGCCAGGAGACCCAGTACTTC. Translation: CATSQRGGQETQYF.